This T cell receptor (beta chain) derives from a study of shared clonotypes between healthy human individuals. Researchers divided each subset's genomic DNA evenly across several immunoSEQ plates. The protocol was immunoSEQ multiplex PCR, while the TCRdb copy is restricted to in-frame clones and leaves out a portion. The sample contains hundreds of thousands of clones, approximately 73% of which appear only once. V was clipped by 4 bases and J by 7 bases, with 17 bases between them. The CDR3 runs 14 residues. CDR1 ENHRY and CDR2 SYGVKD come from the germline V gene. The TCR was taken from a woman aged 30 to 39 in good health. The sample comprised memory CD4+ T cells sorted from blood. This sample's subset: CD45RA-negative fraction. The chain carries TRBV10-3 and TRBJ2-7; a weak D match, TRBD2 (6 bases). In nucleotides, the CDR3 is TGTGCCATCAGTGGAGGACTATCTCTTCTTGAGCAGTACTTC. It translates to CAISGGLSLLEQYF.